The present TCR beta chain was sequenced within a study of T cells in Graves' hyperthyroidism and ophthalmopathy. Study overall: Peripheral blood was taken when the disease was first diagnosed, before any treatment began.

V lost 2 bases, J lost 7 bases, and 2 bases stayed unmatched. In germline, CDR1 is MNHEY, CDR2 SVGAGI. This CDR3 is 13 amino acids long. Findings and caveats of the study: Stable hyperthyroidism and ophthalmopathy were separated using 13 V-J signatures. Appearing also in blood were most of the thyroid clonotypes expanded above 0.001.

Diagnostic assessment was based on clinical symptoms, serum thyroxine and TRAb, thyroid ultrasound and orbital computed tomography. The CDR3 regions of TCR beta were amplified from RNA transcripts. During a first-round RT-PCR of the TCR CDR3, the HTBI primer set was used. Each CDR3 protein gets one entry after TCRdb re-called the multiplex PCR reads with MiXCR. The sample consists of some 400,000 distinct CDR3 sequences, about 14% of them appearing once. As regards this clonotype: The antigen remains unidentified.

This clonotype was sampled from a woman aged 55-69 years with Graves' hyperthyroidism. The sequenced sample consisted of blood. The gene calls are TRBV6-5 and TRBJ1-2; 9 bases align to TRBD1. CDR3: CASSYGQGIGYTF. CDR3 coding DNA: TGTGCCAGCAGTTACGGACAGGGGATTGGCTACACCTTC.